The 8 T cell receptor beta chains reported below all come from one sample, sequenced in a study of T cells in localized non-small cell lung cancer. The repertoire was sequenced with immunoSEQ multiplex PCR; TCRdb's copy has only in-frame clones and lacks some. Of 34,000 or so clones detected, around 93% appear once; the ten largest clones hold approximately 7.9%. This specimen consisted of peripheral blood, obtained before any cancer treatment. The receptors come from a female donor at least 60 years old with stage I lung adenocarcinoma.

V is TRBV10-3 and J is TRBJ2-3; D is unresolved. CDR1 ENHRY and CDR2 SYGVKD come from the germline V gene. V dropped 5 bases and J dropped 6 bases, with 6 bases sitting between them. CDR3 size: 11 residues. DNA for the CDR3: TGTGCCATCAGTTCCAGGGATACGCAGTATTTT. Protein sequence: CAISSRDTQYF.

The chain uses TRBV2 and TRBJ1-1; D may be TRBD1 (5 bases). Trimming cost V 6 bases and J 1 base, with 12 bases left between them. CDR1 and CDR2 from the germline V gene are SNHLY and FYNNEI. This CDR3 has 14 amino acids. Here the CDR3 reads CASSRDGPNTEAFF. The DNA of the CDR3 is TGTGCCAGCAGCCGGGACGGGCCGAACACTGAAGCTTTCTTT.

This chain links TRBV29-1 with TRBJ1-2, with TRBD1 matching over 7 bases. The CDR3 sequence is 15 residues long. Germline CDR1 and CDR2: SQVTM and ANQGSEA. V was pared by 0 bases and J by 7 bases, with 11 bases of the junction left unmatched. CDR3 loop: CSVEDRGKGARGYTF. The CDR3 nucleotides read TGCAGCGTTGAAGATCGAGGGAAGGGGGCTCGTGGCTACACCTTC.

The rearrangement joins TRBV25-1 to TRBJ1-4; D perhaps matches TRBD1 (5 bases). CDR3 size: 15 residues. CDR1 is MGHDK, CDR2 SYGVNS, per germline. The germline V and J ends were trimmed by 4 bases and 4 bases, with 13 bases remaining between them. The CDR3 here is CASSVVATVNEKLFF. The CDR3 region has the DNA TGTGCCAGCAGTGTAGTTGCGACAGTTAATGAAAAACTGTTTTTT.

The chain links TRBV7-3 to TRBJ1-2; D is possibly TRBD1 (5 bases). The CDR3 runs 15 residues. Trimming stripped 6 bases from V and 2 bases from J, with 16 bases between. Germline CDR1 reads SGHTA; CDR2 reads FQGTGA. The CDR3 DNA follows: TGTGCCAGCAGGGTCAATGTCGCAGGGAACTATGGCTACACCTTC. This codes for CASRVNVAGNYGYTF.

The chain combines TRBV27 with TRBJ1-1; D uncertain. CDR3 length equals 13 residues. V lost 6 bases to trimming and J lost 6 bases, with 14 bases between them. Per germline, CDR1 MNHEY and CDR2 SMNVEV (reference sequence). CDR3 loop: CASSEPGRAEAFF. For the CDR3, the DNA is TGTGCCAGCAGCGAACCCGGGAGGGCTGAAGCTTTCTTT.

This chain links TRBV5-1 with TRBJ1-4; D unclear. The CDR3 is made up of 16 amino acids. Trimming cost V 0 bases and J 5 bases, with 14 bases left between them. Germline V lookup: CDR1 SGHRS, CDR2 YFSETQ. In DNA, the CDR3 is TGCGCCAGCAGCTTGGCCACGGGAGGACCCAATGAAAAACTGTTTTTT. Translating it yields CASSLATGGPNEKLFF. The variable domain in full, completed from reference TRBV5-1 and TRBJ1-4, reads KAGVTQTPRYLIKTRGQQVTLSCSPISGHRSVSWYQQTPGQGLQFLFEYFSETQRNKGNFPGRFSGRQFSNSRSEMNVSTLELGDSALYLCASSLATGGPNEKLFFGSGTQLSVL.

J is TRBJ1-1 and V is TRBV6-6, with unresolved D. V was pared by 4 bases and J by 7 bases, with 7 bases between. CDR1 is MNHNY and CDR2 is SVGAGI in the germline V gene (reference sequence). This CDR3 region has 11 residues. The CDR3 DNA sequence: TGTGCCAGCAGTTCGCGGTTTGAAGCTTTCTTT. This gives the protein CASSSRFEAFF.